The 9 T cell receptor beta chains below come from one sample, sequenced in a study of T cell changes during pregnancy in multiple sclerosis. The assay was immunoSEQ multiplex PCR, and TCRdb's table has in-frame clones only and misses some. The sample consists of 26,000 or so clones, roughly nine tenths of them appearing once. Sequenced material: CD8+ T cells from peripheral blood mononuclear cells, taken in the second trimester of pregnancy. The receptors stem from a female donor with multiple sclerosis, enrolled in a pregnancy study.

The chain joins TRBV29-1 to TRBJ1-1, with 9 bases lining up with TRBD1. CDR1 is SQVTM, CDR2 ANQGSEA, per germline. This CDR3 is built from 15 residues. After removal of 7 bases from V and 4 bases from J, the junction contained 13 bases not matched to a gene. In DNA form, the CDR3 reads TGCAGCGCCCTGGGCGAACAGGGGGCGACCACTGAAGCTTTCTTT. This sequence encodes CSALGEQGATTEAFF.

This clone was seen more than once but under ten times. This chain links TRBV7-9 with TRBJ1-4, with D perhaps matching TRBD1 (5 bases). CDR3 length equals 13 residues. Between the trimmed V and J ends, which lost 4 bases and 12 bases, there was a span of 15 bases. Per germline, CDR1 SEHNR and CDR2 FQNEAQ (reference sequence). CDR3 sequence (DNA): TGTGCCAGCAGCTCCACAGGTCCAAGGCAACTGTTTTTT. Amino acid sequence: CASSSTGPRQLFF. Supplemented by reference TRBV7-9 and TRBJ1-4, the full variable domain reads DTGVSQNPRHKITKRGQNVTFRCDPISEHNRLYWYRQTLGQGPEFLTYFQNEAQLEKSRLLSDRFSAERPKGSFSTLEIQRTEQGDSAMYLCASSSTGPRQLFFGSGTQLSVL.

The CDR3 DNA reads as TGCGCCAGCAGCTCTACTGAGGGGGCCTTCATCAACACTGAAGCTTTCTTT. This codes for CASSSTEGAFINTEAFF. V and J are TRBV5-1 and TRBJ1-1, with 7 nucleotides matching TRBD1. J was trimmed by 2 bases and V by 3 bases; bases with no gene match: 13. The CDR3 extends over 17 amino acids. CDR1 is SGHRS, CDR2 YFSETQ, per germline. Based on the CDR3 plus reference TRBV5-1 and TRBJ1-1, the full variable domain is KAGVTQTPRYLIKTRGQQVTLSCSPISGHRSVSWYQQTPGQGLQFLFEYFSETQRNKGNFPGRFSGRQFSNSRSEMNVSTLELGDSALYLCASSSTEGAFINTEAFFGQGTRLTVV.

The chain combines TRBV5-4 with TRBJ2-1, with 13 bases identical to TRBD2. The CDR3 is 17 amino acids. With 3 bases clipped from V and 8 bases from J, the junction kept 11 bases outside the gene matches. The germline CDR1 and CDR2 sequences are SGHNT and YYREEE (reference sequence). Here the CDR3 reads CASSSGTSGISADEQFF. CDR3 nucleotide sequence: TGTGCCAGCAGCTCGGGGACTAGCGGGATCTCAGCGGATGAGCAGTTCTTC.

The rearrangement joins TRBV4-2 to TRBJ1-5; possible D gene TRBD1, 5 bases. V dropped 0 bases and J dropped 5 bases, with 5 bases sitting between them. CDR1 and CDR2 from the germline V gene are LGHNA and YNFKEQ. The CDR3 sequence is 13 residues long. The CDR3 loop reads CASSQEGDQPQHF. The DNA for the CDR3 is TGTGCCAGCAGCCAAGAAGGGGATCAGCCCCAGCATTTT.

This clone has more than one count but fewer than ten. The chain carries TRBV5-1 and TRBJ1-1; no firm D call. The V end was cut by 3 bases, the J end by 0 bases, with 9 bases between. Germline-derived CDR1 and CDR2 are SGHRS and YFSETQ. CDR3 length: 14 amino acids. CDR3 nucleotides: TGCGCCAGCAGCTCAGGACTGATGAACACTGAAGCTTTCTTT. Protein sequence: CASSSGLMNTEAFF. Together with reference TRBV5-1 and TRBJ1-1, the CDR3 gives the full variable domain: KAGVTQTPRYLIKTRGQQVTLSCSPISGHRSVSWYQQTPGQGLQFLFEYFSETQRNKGNFPGRFSGRQFSNSRSEMNVSTLELGDSALYLCASSSGLMNTEAFFGQGTRLTVV.

The chain recombines TRBV2 with TRBJ2-5, with TRBD1 matching 7 bases. The germline CDR1 and CDR2 sequences are SNHLY and FYNNEI. J was trimmed by 9 bases and V by 8 bases; bases with no gene match: 3. The CDR3 sequence is 10 residues long. Here the CDR3 reads CASGGQAQYF. CDR3 sequence (DNA): TGTGCCAGCGGCGGACAGGCCCAGTACTTC. The whole variable domain, filled in from reference TRBV2 and TRBJ2-5, reads EPEVTQTPSHQVTQMGQEVILRCVPISNHLYFYWYRQILGQKVEFLVSFYNNEISEKSEIFDDQFSVERPDGSNFTLKIRSTKLEDSAMYFCASGGQAQYFGPGTRLLVL.

A few counts support this clone. The chain employs TRBV6-5 and TRBJ2-7; 10 bases fit TRBD1. Trimming took 0 bases from V and 1 from J; bases not matched to a gene: 3. The germline gives CDR1 MNHEY, CDR2 SVGAGI. The CDR3 is made up of 16 amino acids. The CDR3 DNA is TGTGCCAGCAGTTACTCCCCGGACAGGGGGTCCTACGAGCAGTACTTC. Translating gives CASSYSPDRGSYEQYF.

The genes are TRBV11-1 and TRBJ1-2, with 12 bases that match TRBD1. J was trimmed by 7 bases and V by 1 base; bases with no gene match: 7. Per germline, CDR1 SGHAT and CDR2 FQDESV (reference sequence). The CDR3 totals 16 residues. The CDR3 is CASSLGAGTGGSGYTF. The CDR3 DNA follows: TGTGCCAGCAGCTTAGGGGCCGGGACAGGGGGCTCTGGCTACACCTTC.